A single sample gave rise to the 26 T cell receptor beta chains below, sequenced in a study of cytomegalovirus exposure and HLA in healthy donors listed by TCRdb under 2017. The library relied on the immunoSEQ multiplex PCR assay. The multiplex PCR relied on a mix of 60 forward primers for TCR Vbeta segments and 13 reverse primers for TCR Jbeta segments. As stored in TCRdb, this immuneACCESS dataset retains in-frame rearrangements with V and J assigned. A fraction of the clones does not appear; measured against another copy, unresolved V genes explain less than half of the discrepancy, and the remainder lacks a known reason. The sample profile shows about 81,000 clones; over 65% of them were found once. In total, the top ten clones hold roughly 3% of the sample. Material for sequencing was PBMCs. All receptors derive from a man over 45 in good health and CMV-seropositive.

To note about this clone: A read error may produce the germline difference seen at one junction end. The genes are TRBV7-9 and TRBJ1-1; D might be TRBD1 (6 bases). Per the germline V gene, CDR1 is SEHNR and CDR2 is FQNEAQ (reference sequence). This CDR3 contains 15 residues. The CDR3 nucleotides are TGTTCCAGCAGCTTAGGCGGGGGGCGCGACACTGAAGCTTTCTTT. Translating gives CSSSLGGGRDTEAFF. The whole variable domain, filled in from reference TRBV7-9 and TRBJ1-1, reads DTGVSQNPRHKITKRGQNVTFRCDPISEHNRLYWYRQTLGQGPEFLTYFQNEAQLEKSRLLSDRFSAERPKGSFSTLEIQRTEQGDSAMYLCSSSLGGGRDTEAFFGQGTRLTVV.

This chain joins TRBV7-3 and TRBJ2-5; 13 nucleotides align to TRBD2. Germline CDR1 reads SGHTA; CDR2 reads FQGTGA. Trimming cost V 1 base and J 3 bases; bases outside gene matches: 5. The CDR3 covers 17 residues. The CDR3 DNA sequence: TGTGCCAGCAGCTTAAACGCCGGGACTAGCGGGAAAGAGACCCAGTACTTC. Protein: CASSLNAGTSGKETQYF.

The chain recombines TRBV27 with TRBJ1-2, with D possibly TRBD1 on 5 matching bases. Germline CDR1 is MNHEY and CDR2 is SMNVEV (reference sequence). CDR3 length: 17 residues. The V gene lost 5 bases and the J gene lost 0 bases, with 19 bases spanning the gap. This CDR3 reads CASSAQYGHVANYGYTF. The CDR3 DNA reads as TGTGCCAGCAGTGCCCAGTACGGACACGTAGCTAACTATGGCTACACCTTC.

This sequence joins TRBV18 and TRBJ1-2, with 9 bases fitting TRBD1. This CDR3 is built from 17 residues. Germline V gene lookup returns CDR1 KGHSH and CDR2 LQKENI. The trim removed 3 bases at V and 3 bases at J, leaving 11 bases unmatched. The CDR3 nucleotides read TGTGCCAGCTCACCCCGACAGGGGGTTACTAAAGACTATGGCTACACCTTC. Translated, it gives CASSPRQGVTKDYGYTF.

The chain joins TRBV11-2 to TRBJ2-7; 7 positions agree with TRBD1. Germline values: CDR1 SGHAT, CDR2 FQNNGV. There are 15 residues in the CDR3. Unmatched junction bases numbered 3, after V lost 1 base and J lost 0 bases. CDR3 DNA sequence: TGTGCCAGCAGCTTAGGGGACAGAAGCTCCTACGAGCAGTACTTC. Translated: CASSLGDRSSYEQYF.

V usage is TRBV9 and J usage is TRBJ2-1; D not certain. V was clipped by 0 bases and J by 6 bases, with 7 bases between them. The germline V gene encodes CDR1 SGDLS and CDR2 YYNGEE. The CDR3 has 13 amino acids. The CDR3 loop reads CASSVVRGNEQFF. The CDR3 DNA sequence: TGTGCCAGCAGCGTAGTGAGAGGCAATGAGCAGTTCTTC. Using reference TRBV9 and TRBJ2-1 for the parts outside the CDR3, the full variable domain is DSGVTQTPKHLITATGQRVTLRCSPRSGDLSVYWYQQSLDQGLQFLIQYYNGEERAKGNILERFSAQQFPDLHSELNLSSLELGDSALYFCASSVVRGNEQFFGPGTRLTVL.

The chain links TRBV5-1 to TRBJ2-2; 8 positions agree with TRBD1. CDR1 is SGHRS, CDR2 YFSETQ, per germline. This CDR3 has 15 residues. J gave up 6 bases and V 3 bases, and 7 bases lay outside the gene matches. CDR3 DNA: TGCGCCAGCAGCTACTTGGCAGGGGGCCCCGGGGAGCTGTTTTTT. Protein sequence: CASSYLAGGPGELFF.

The gene calls are TRBV10-3 and TRBJ1-1; D is unresolved. V was clipped by 4 bases and J by 0 bases, with 12 bases between them. Per germline, CDR1 ENHRY and CDR2 SYGVKD. CDR3 length: 15 amino acids. CDR3 sequence reads: CAISAVGGMNTEAFF. For the CDR3, the DNA is TGTGCCATCAGTGCGGTCGGAGGGATGAACACTGAAGCTTTCTTT.

The chain links TRBV19 to TRBJ2-1; D not certain. Germline V lookup: CDR1 LNHDA, CDR2 SQIVND (reference sequence). Trimming shortened V by 1 base and J by 4 bases, and 11 bases separated the two germline ends. CDR3 size: 15 residues. CDR3 nucleotides: TGTGCCAGTAGTATAGGGCAGAAACTATACAATGAGCAGTTCTTC. Protein product: CASSIGQKLYNEQFF.

The chain uses TRBV15 and TRBJ2-6; TRBD1 agrees at 8 bases. The CDR3 extends over 19 amino acids. The V and J ends lost 1 base and 5 bases, in that order; junction bases with no gene match: 13. Germline CDR1 reads LNHNV; CDR2 reads YYDKDF (reference sequence). The CDR3 protein is CATSRVGTGLTGRANVLTF. Here the CDR3 DNA reads TGTGCCACCAGCAGAGTTGGGACAGGCCTTACTGGGAGGGCCAACGTCCTGACTTTC.

This clone showed up just a few times. One junction end disagrees with the germline gene, perhaps due to a read error. The chain recombines TRBV7-9 with TRBJ1-4; D is unclear. Per germline, CDR1 SEHNR and CDR2 FQNEAQ (reference sequence). The CDR3 contains 12 residues. The CDR3 nucleotides are TGTTCCAGCAGCCCTTTAAATGAAAAACTGTTTTTT. This encodes CSSSPLNEKLFF.

In the case of this clone: This sample also contains other DNA sequences that code for the same CDR3. The rearrangement links TRBV19 to TRBJ2-3; 11 bases align to TRBD2. V shed 6 bases and J 0 bases; nucleotides not matched to a gene: 2. This CDR3 is built from 15 residues. Germline CDR1 is LNHDA and CDR2 is SQIVND (reference sequence). CDR3 DNA: TGTGCCAGTAGCCGGACTAGCGGGAGCACAGATACGCAGTATTTT. Its translation is CASSRTSGSTDTQYF.

The CDR3 sequence is CASRRDDGSGYTF. The CDR3, as DNA: TGCGCCAGCAGAAGGGACGACGGGAGCGGCTACACCTTC. The chain couples TRBV5-1 to TRBJ1-2; the D gene is possibly TRBD1 (5 bases). V lost 5 bases and J lost 8, with 16 bases in between. This CDR3 is 13 amino acids long. Germline CDR1 is SGHRS and CDR2 is YFSETQ. Variable domain in full (rest from reference TRBV5-1 and TRBJ1-2): KAGVTQTPRYLIKTRGQQVTLSCSPISGHRSVSWYQQTPGQGLQFLFEYFSETQRNKGNFPGRFSGRQFSNSRSEMNVSTLELGDSALYLCASRRDDGSGYTFGSGTRLTVV.

In its sample, this clone was seen a few times. The chain is built from TRBV14 and TRBJ2-3, with D unresolved. The length of the CDR3 is 11 residues. Looked up from germline, CDR1 is SGHDN and CDR2 is FVKESK. V gave up 5 bases and J gave up 10 bases, with 10 bases separating them. CDR3 bases: TGTGCCAGCAGCGCCCAATTAGCGCAGTATTTT. Translating gives CASSAQLAQYF.

The V and J genes are TRBV12-5 and TRBJ1-3; maybe TRBD1 (6 bases). With 7 bases removed from V and 4 bases from J, the gap between germline ends came to 14 bases. The germline gives CDR1 LGHNT, CDR2 FRNRAP. This CDR3 has 14 residues. CDR3 in amino acids: CASAPRTVGNTIYF. DNA for the CDR3: TGTGCTAGTGCCCCTCGGACAGTGGGAAACACCATATATTTT. Supplemented by reference TRBV12-5 and TRBJ1-3, the full variable domain reads DARVTQTPRHKVTEMGQEVTMRCQPILGHNTVFWYRQTMMQGLELLAYFRNRAPLDDSGMPKDRFSAEMPDATLATLKIQPSEPRDSAVYFCASAPRTVGNTIYFGEGSWLTVV.

V gene TRBV2 combines with J gene TRBJ1-1; D possibly corresponds to TRBD1 (6 bases). The CDR3 loop spans 13 amino acids. V lost 11 bases and J lost 0, with 13 bases in between. Germline lookup yields CDR1 SNHLY and CDR2 FYNNEI. CDR3 sequence reads: CAGTLLMNTEAFF. CDR3 DNA: TGTGCCGGGACACTCCTCATGAACACTGAAGCTTTCTTT.

The chain couples TRBV5-1 to TRBJ2-3; a possible D gene is TRBD2 (6 bases). The length of the CDR3 is 16 residues. Trimming stripped 0 bases from V and 4 bases from J, with 15 bases between. Looked up from germline, CDR1 is SGHRS and CDR2 is YFSETQ. In DNA, the CDR3 is TGCGCCAGCAGCTTGGAGGTAGCGGTACGCGCAGATACGCAGTATTTT. Translated: CASSLEVAVRADTQYF.

This clone has a handful of counts. The J gene is TRBJ2-7, the V gene TRBV19; 9 bases are shared with TRBD1. The germline gives CDR1 LNHDA, CDR2 SQIVND (reference sequence). This CDR3 has 14 amino acids. The J segment lost 5 bases and the V segment lost 6 bases, leaving 8 bases of the junction unmatched. In DNA, the CDR3 is TGTGCCAGTAGCCCACAGGGGGCGAGTGACGAGCAGTACTTC. It translates to CASSPQGASDEQYF.

This clone turned up a few times. The gene calls are TRBV27 and TRBJ1-2; 9 bases line up with TRBD1. Germline V gives CDR1 MNHEY, CDR2 SMNVEV (reference sequence). After removal of 5 bases from V and 5 bases from J, the junction contained 6 bases not matched to a gene. This CDR3 region has 14 residues. The CDR3 loop is CASSPFDRGYGYTF. In DNA form, the CDR3 reads TGTGCCAGCAGTCCCTTCGACAGGGGGTATGGCTACACCTTC.

This rearrangement joins TRBV10-3 to TRBJ2-1, with 11 bases fitting TRBD1. CDR1 and CDR2 from the germline V gene are ENHRY and SYGVKD. Losses at the gene ends were 10 bases for V and 7 bases for J; bases not matched to a gene: 6. The CDR3 sequence is 13 residues long. The CDR3 loop is CANGQGADNEQFF. The CDR3 coding sequence is TGTGCCAACGGACAGGGGGCAGATAATGAGCAGTTCTTC.

CDR3 bases: TGTGCCAGCCTGGGACTGCGCTCCTACGAGCAGTACTTC. Residues: CASLGLRSYEQYF. The chain links TRBV2 to TRBJ2-7; D perhaps matches TRBD2 (6 bases). Germline V gene sequence: CDR1 SNHLY, CDR2 FYNNEI. This CDR3 spans 13 amino acids. Trimming took 8 bases from V and 0 from J, leaving 11 bases between them. The full variable domain, its missing parts supplied by reference TRBV2 and TRBJ2-7, is EPEVTQTPSHQVTQMGQEVILRCVPISNHLYFYWYRQILGQKVEFLVSFYNNEISEKSEIFDDQFSVERPDGSNFTLKIRSTKLEDSAMYFCASLGLRSYEQYFGPGTRLTVT.

V is TRBV27 and J is TRBJ2-1, with D perhaps matching TRBD2 (5 bases). CDR1 MNHEY and CDR2 SMNVEV come from the germline V gene (reference sequence). V lost 5 bases to trimming and J lost 12 bases, with 20 bases between them. This CDR3 has 14 residues. The CDR3 is CASSPVTIWRGQFF. DNA for the CDR3: TGTGCCAGCAGTCCGGTGACTATATGGCGCGGGCAGTTCTTC.

J is TRBJ1-6 and V is TRBV20-1; a weak D match, TRBD1 (6 bases). Germline loops: CDR1 DFQATT, CDR2 SNEGSKA (reference sequence). This CDR3 has 10 amino acids. V lost 5 bases and J lost 14, with 10 bases in between. This CDR3 is CSALGDTLHF. The CDR3 DNA is TGCAGTGCTCTTGGGGACACCCTCCACTTT.

The chain recombines TRBV27 with TRBJ1-1, with D hard to call. CDR3 size: 15 residues. Per germline, CDR1 MNHEY and CDR2 SMNVEV (reference sequence). V lost 0 bases and J 6 bases, leaving 14 bases between the germline ends. CDR3 loop: CASSLSTVSQAEAFF. In DNA, the CDR3 is TGTGCCAGCAGTTTATCCACAGTGTCCCAGGCTGAAGCTTTCTTT.

This chain joins TRBV7-3 and TRBJ2-7, with a possible D match to TRBD2 (6 bases). Trimming shortened V by 1 base and J by 3 bases, and 7 bases separated the two germline ends. Germline CDR1 reads SGHTA; CDR2 reads FQGTGA. The CDR3 is made up of 13 amino acids. The CDR3 DNA follows: TGTGCCAGCAGCTTAAGGGGGGACTACGAGCAGTACTTC. Its protein is CASSLRGDYEQYF.

This sequence joins TRBV6-4 and TRBJ1-2, with 7 bases that match TRBD1. V lost 6 bases and J lost 4; bases outside the gene matches: 5. CDR1 and CDR2 (germline): MRHNA, SNTAGT. The CDR3 is 13 amino acids. In nucleotides, the CDR3 is TGTGCCAGCAGAAAGACAGGGACCTATGGCTACACCTTC. This encodes CASRKTGTYGYTF.